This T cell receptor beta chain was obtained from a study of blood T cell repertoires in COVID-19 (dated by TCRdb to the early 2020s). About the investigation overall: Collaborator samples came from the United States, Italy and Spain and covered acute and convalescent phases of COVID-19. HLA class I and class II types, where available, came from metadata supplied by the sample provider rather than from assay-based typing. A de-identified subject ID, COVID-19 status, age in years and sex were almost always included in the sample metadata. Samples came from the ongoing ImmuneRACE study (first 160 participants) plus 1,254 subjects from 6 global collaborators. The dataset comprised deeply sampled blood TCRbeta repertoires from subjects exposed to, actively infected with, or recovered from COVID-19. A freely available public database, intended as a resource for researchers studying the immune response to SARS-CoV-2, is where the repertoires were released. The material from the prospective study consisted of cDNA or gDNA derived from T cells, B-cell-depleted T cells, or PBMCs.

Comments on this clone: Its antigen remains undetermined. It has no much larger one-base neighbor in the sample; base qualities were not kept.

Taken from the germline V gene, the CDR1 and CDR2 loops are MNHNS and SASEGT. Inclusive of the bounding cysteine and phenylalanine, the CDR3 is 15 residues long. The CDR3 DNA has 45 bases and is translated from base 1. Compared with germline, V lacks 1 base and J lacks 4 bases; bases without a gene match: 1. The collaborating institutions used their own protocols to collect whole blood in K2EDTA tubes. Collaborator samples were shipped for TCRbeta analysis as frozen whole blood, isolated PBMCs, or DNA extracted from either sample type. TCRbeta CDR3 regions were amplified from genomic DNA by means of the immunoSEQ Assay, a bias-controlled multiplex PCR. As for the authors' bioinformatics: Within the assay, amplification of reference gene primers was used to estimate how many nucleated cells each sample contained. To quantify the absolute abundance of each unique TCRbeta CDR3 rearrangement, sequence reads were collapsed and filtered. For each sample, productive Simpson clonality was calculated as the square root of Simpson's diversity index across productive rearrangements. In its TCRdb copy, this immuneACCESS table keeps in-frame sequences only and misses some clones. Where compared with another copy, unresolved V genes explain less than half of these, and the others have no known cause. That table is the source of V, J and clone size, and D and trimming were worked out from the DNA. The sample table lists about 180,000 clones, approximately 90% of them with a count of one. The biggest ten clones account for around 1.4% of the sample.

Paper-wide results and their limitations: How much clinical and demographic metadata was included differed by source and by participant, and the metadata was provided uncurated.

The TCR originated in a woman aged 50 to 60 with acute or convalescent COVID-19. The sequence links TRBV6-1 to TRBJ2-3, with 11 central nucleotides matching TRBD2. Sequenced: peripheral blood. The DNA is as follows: TGTGCCAGCAGTGAAGTAGCGGGGGGGCCAGATACGCAGTATTTT. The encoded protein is CASSEVAGGPDTQYF.